Given below is one TCR beta chain in context. Its target is unknown. This sample stems from a study of cytomegalovirus exposure and HLA in healthy donors. For the study at large: In an earlier analysis, around 100 million unique TCR beta sequences were found from some 180 million T cells.

General observations from the study: Presence/absence analyses assumed roughly uniform sequencing depth across donors.

CDR1 SEHNR and CDR2 FQNEAQ come from the germline V gene (reference sequence). V lost 9 bases and J 5 bases, leaving 14 bases between the germline ends. The CDR3 has 13 amino acids. The PCR used 60 Vbeta and 13 Jbeta primers. The table came from immunoSEQ multiplex PCR; TCRdb's copy has only in-frame clones and leaves some out. The table records roughly 120,000 clones, 70% to 85% of them present only once. The genes are TRBV7-9 and TRBJ2-1, with D tentatively TRBD2 (6 bases). This TCR derives from a woman younger than 30 in good health and CMV-seropositive. The sequencing input was PBMCs. Written as DNA, the CDR3 is TGTGCCAGTAGACTGGGAGGAAACAATGAGCAGTTCTTC. Translating gives CASRLGGNNEQFF.